One and the same sample provided the 3 T cell receptor beta chains below, sequenced in a study of shared clonotypes between healthy human individuals. The data were produced by immunoSEQ multiplex PCR, yet TCRdb's version contains in-frame clones alone and is incomplete. The table includes about 2,100,000 clones, roughly 91% detected once. Naive CD8 isolation took CD45RO-negative cells positively selected for CCR7 and excluded terminally differentiated effector memory CD45RA+ cells. Sequencing was performed on naive CD8+ T cells from PBMCs. These receptors came from a man between 18 and 35 years old in good health. Some clones in this sample may be carry-over from other donors' samples.

This chain uses TRBV4-1 with TRBJ1-1; D not certain. The length of the CDR3 is 17 residues. Trimming took 4 bases from V and 2 from J, leaving 20 bases between them. Germline CDR1 MGHRA, CDR2 YSYEKL. The DNA for the CDR3 is TGCGCCAGCAGCCCGGGCCCCGGTATCGCCCTCAACACTGAAGCTTTCTTT. Translated: CASSPGPGIALNTEAFF.

There are a few counts of this clone. The rearrangement joins TRBV7-9 to TRBJ1-1; no firm D call. CDR3 length: 12 amino acids. Germline V CDR1 and CDR2: SEHNR, FQNEAQ (reference sequence). V was clipped by 8 bases and J by 4 bases, with 11 bases between them. CDR3 amino acids: CASHTWGTEAFF. As DNA, the CDR3 is TGTGCCAGCCACACCTGGGGCACTGAAGCTTTCTTT.

The chain has TRBV7-6 and TRBJ2-1; 8 nucleotides match TRBD1. The CDR3 is made up of 15 amino acids. After removal of 4 bases from V and 3 bases from J, the junction contained 5 bases not matched to a gene. CDR1 is SGHVS, CDR2 FNYEAQ, per germline. CDR3 bases: TGTGCCAGCAGCTCGGCCGGGACAGGCTACAATGAGCAGTTCTTC. Translated, it gives CASSSAGTGYNEQFF. The full variable domain, rest sourced from reference TRBV7-6 and TRBJ2-1, is GAGVSQSPRYKVTKRGQDVALRCDPISGHVSLYWYRQALGQGPEFLTYFNYEAQQDKSGLPNDRFSAERPEGSISTLTIQRTEQRDSAMYRCASSSAGTGYNEQFFGPGTRLTVL.